The 23 T cell receptor beta chains reported below all come from one sample, sequenced in a study of blood T cell repertoires in COVID-19. The method was immunoSEQ multiplex PCR; TCRdb's version includes in-frame clones alone and lacks a portion of them. The sample carries about 170,000 clones, around 90% recorded once. Specimen: peripheral blood. The receptors derive from a man in his 60s with acute or convalescent COVID-19.

This clone showed up just a few times. CDR3 nucleotide sequence: TGTGCCAGCTTTGCGGTTGAAGCTTTCTTT. Encoded protein: CASFAVEAFF. The chain combines TRBV6-5 with TRBJ1-1; D ambiguous. Per germline, CDR1 MNHEY and CDR2 SVGAGI. The CDR3 is 10 amino acids. V lost 8 bases to trimming and J lost 7 bases, with 8 bases between them.

The gene calls are TRBV14 and TRBJ2-3, with 10 bases identical to TRBD1. The V gene's germline CDR1 is SGHDN and CDR2 FVKESK. CDR3 length equals 16 residues. The junction had 9 bases not matched to a gene; V was cut back by 4 bases and J by 5 bases. This CDR3 is CASSPSGQGSGDTQYF. CDR3 nucleotide sequence: TGTGCCAGCAGCCCTTCGGGACAGGGGTCGGGAGATACGCAGTATTTT.

The V call is TRBV3-1 (or the pseudogene TRBV3-2), the J call TRBJ2-6, with D possibly being TRBD2 (5 bases). Trimming cost V 5 bases and J 2 bases, with 10 bases left between them. There are 15 residues in the CDR3. Germline lookup yields CDR1 LGHDT and CDR2 YNNKEL (reference sequence). CDR3 nucleotides: TGTGCCAGCAGCGCCACGGGGACTGGGGCCAACGTCCTGACTTTC. The encoded protein is CASSATGTGANVLTF.

This clone was seen once. This chain connects TRBV18 to TRBJ2-7; 9 nucleotides align to TRBD1. The trim removed 6 bases at V and 6 bases at J, leaving 9 bases unmatched. CDR1 and CDR2 from the germline V gene are KGHSH and LQKENI. The CDR3 is 14 residues long. The CDR3 sequence is CASSPRTGAGEQYF. In DNA, the CDR3 is TGTGCCAGCTCTCCTCGGACAGGGGCGGGCGAGCAGTACTTC.

This chain joins TRBV6-6 and TRBJ2-7; D is uncertain. V shed 8 bases and J shed 1 base, with 6 bases lying between them. Per the germline V gene, CDR1 is MNHNY and CDR2 is SVGAGI (reference sequence). The CDR3 has 11 amino acids. The CDR3 DNA sequence: TGTGCCAGCCGGAGTTCCTACGAGCAGTACTTC. Translated: CASRSSYEQYF.

This sequence joins TRBV7-6 and TRBJ1-4; 7 bases map to TRBD1. This CDR3 has 15 residues. V trimming: 5 bases; J trimming: 4 bases; junction bases outside the gene matches: 7. Germline-derived CDR1 and CDR2 are SGHVS and FNYEAQ. The CDR3 here is CASSPETGFNEKLFF. CDR3 in DNA: TGTGCCAGCAGCCCAGAGACAGGGTTTAATGAAAAACTGTTTTTT.

J is TRBJ1-5 and V is TRBV7-2, with D possibly matching TRBD1 (6 bases). This CDR3 region has 13 residues. In germline, CDR1 is SGHTA, CDR2 FQGNSA. Trimming removed 5 bases from V and 5 bases from J, with 10 bases in between. The CDR3 nucleotides are TGTGCCAGCAGCATAACAGGGCATCAGCCCCAGCATTTT. This sequence encodes CASSITGHQPQHF.

The chain combines TRBV6-5 with TRBJ1-2; 7 nucleotides match TRBD1. CDR3 size: 16 residues. Germline V lookup: CDR1 MNHEY, CDR2 SVGAGI. V gave up 2 bases and J gave up 5 bases; unmatched junction bases: 11. CDR3 sequence: CASSYTYRGVGYGYTF. DNA for the CDR3: TGTGCCAGCAGTTACACTTACAGGGGCGTAGGGTATGGCTACACCTTC.

The chain joins TRBV5-1 to TRBJ1-4, with 11 bases that match TRBD1. The CDR3 is made up of 16 amino acids. The V gene's germline CDR1 is SGHRS and CDR2 YFSETQ. V lost 3 bases and J lost 2; bases outside the gene matches: 3. The CDR3 spells CASSSRTGGTNEKLFF. In nucleotides, the CDR3 is TGCGCCAGCAGCTCCCGGACAGGGGGCACTAATGAAAAACTGTTTTTT.

The chain employs TRBV3-1 (or the pseudogene TRBV3-2) and TRBJ1-4; no definite D call. The CDR3 loop spans 12 amino acids. CDR1 and CDR2 from the germline V gene are LGHDT and YNNKEL (reference sequence). The V and J ends lost 3 bases and 12 bases respectively, with 11 bases between them. This CDR3 is CASSHEGWELFF. DNA of the CDR3: TGTGCCAGCAGCCATGAGGGCTGGGAACTGTTTTTT.

This chain links TRBV2 with TRBJ1-3; D gene uncertain. Germline V gives CDR1 SNHLY, CDR2 FYNNEI. Trimming removed 5 bases from V and 1 base from J, with 9 bases in between. The CDR3 is 14 residues long. For the CDR3, the DNA is TGTGCCAGCAGTTCCACTTTATCTGGAAACACCATATATTTT. It yields the protein CASSSTLSGNTIYF.

The chain is built from TRBV5-4 and TRBJ2-3; TRBD2 aligns across 11 bases. The CDR3 contains 16 residues. The germline gives CDR1 SGHNT, CDR2 YYREEE (reference sequence). V lost 4 bases to trimming and J lost 1 base; unmatched junction nucleotides: 5. CDR3 nucleotides: TGTGCCAGCAGCCAAACTAGCGGGAGCCGCACAGATACGCAGTATTTT. This sequence encodes CASSQTSGSRTDTQYF.

The chain carries TRBV5-3 and TRBJ1-5; D call uncertain. TRBV5-3 is designated an ORF whose function remains uncertain. Trimming took off 2 bases at V and 6 bases at J, with 15 bases between the two ends. This CDR3 contains 15 residues. The CDR3 DNA reads TGTGCCAGAAGCTTTGGGAGGGTACAAAGTCAGCCCCAGCATTTT. Its protein product is CARSFGRVQSQPQHF.

The rearrangement uses TRBV6-6 and TRBJ1-5; 10 bases align to TRBD1. V shed 4 bases and J 5 bases; nucleotides not matched to a gene: 5. CDR1 and CDR2 from the germline V gene are MNHNY and SVGAGI (reference sequence). This CDR3 is built from 15 residues. The CDR3 DNA is TGTGCCAGCAGTTCCCCCGGGACAGGGGATCAGCCCCAGCATTTT. As protein: CASSSPGTGDQPQHF.

This clone was counted a single time. The chain carries TRBV6-4 and TRBJ1-1, with TRBD1 matching over 8 bases. The germline V gene encodes CDR1 MRHNA and CDR2 SNTAGT. This CDR3 has 13 residues. With V trimmed by 7 bases and J by 7 bases, 8 bases remained unmatched. CDR3 in amino acids: CASKGQGLGEAFF. The CDR3 DNA follows: TGTGCCAGCAAAGGACAGGGCCTAGGTGAAGCTTTCTTT.

This chain links TRBV19 with TRBJ2-3, with 12 bases fitting TRBD2. Germline V gives CDR1 LNHDA, CDR2 SQIVND (reference sequence). CDR3 size: 15 residues. Trimming at V came to 4 bases and at J to 6 bases, leaving 5 bases not matched to a gene. The CDR3 sequence is CASSTLAGGPDTQYF. CDR3 coding DNA: TGTGCCAGTAGTACCCTAGCGGGAGGGCCGGATACGCAGTATTTT.

This chain connects TRBV18 to TRBJ1-2; the D is unclear. Germline assignment: CDR1 KGHSH and CDR2 LQKENI. The CDR3 runs 14 residues. Trimming removed 3 bases at V and 3 bases at J, with 11 bases between. CDR3 DNA: TGTGCCAGCTCACCCGGGAGTACGGACTATGGCTACACCTTC. The encoded protein is CASSPGSTDYGYTF.

CDR3: CATIKGLGGYTF. In DNA form, the CDR3 reads TGTGCCACCATCAAGGGGTTGGGTGGCTACACCTTC. The chain employs TRBV28 and TRBJ1-2; weak D call: TRBD1 (5 bases). CDR1 is MDHEN and CDR2 is SYDVKM in the germline V gene. The CDR3 runs 12 residues. Trimming removed 10 bases at V and 7 bases at J, with 16 bases between.

The genes are TRBV18 and TRBJ1-3; D is ambiguous. The germline V and J ends were trimmed by 3 bases and 8 bases, with 14 bases remaining between them. The germline V gene encodes CDR1 KGHSH and CDR2 LQKENI. The length of the CDR3 is 14 residues. CDR3 sequence reads: CASSPQSEADTIYF. The CDR3 nucleotides read TGTGCCAGCTCACCCCAATCGGAGGCGGACACCATATATTTT.

The chain is built from TRBV12-5 and TRBJ1-2; D unclear. The CDR3 extends over 14 amino acids. V dropped 2 bases and J dropped 4 bases, with 11 bases sitting between them. Germline V gives CDR1 LGHNT, CDR2 FRNRAP. The chain's CDR3 is CASGLIQVGYGYTF. The CDR3 coding sequence is TGTGCTAGTGGTTTGATCCAGGTGGGCTATGGCTACACCTTC. Together with reference TRBV12-5 and TRBJ1-2, the CDR3 gives the full variable domain: DARVTQTPRHKVTEMGQEVTMRCQPILGHNTVFWYRQTMMQGLELLAYFRNRAPLDDSGMPKDRFSAEMPDATLATLKIQPSEPRDSAVYFCASGLIQVGYGYTFGSGTRLTVV.

This chain joins TRBV5-1 and TRBJ1-1; D is unresolved. The V end was cut by 4 bases, the J end by 1 base, with 11 bases between. This CDR3 region has 14 residues. CDR1 is SGHRS and CDR2 is YFSETQ in the germline V gene. The CDR3, as DNA: TGCGCCAGCAGCCTCCCAGCGGGGAACACTGAAGCTTTCTTT. This sequence encodes CASSLPAGNTEAFF.

The rearrangement uses TRBV9 and TRBJ1-4; D remains ambiguous. Trimming stripped 0 bases from V and 8 bases from J, with 11 bases between. The CDR3 loop spans 14 amino acids. Looked up from germline, CDR1 is SGDLS and CDR2 is YYNGEE. CDR3: CASSVGSSREKLFF. The CDR3 DNA follows: TGTGCCAGCAGCGTAGGTAGCAGTAGGGAAAAACTGTTTTTT.

This clone was picked up one time. The chain carries TRBV5-6 and TRBJ1-1; 7 positions agree with TRBD1. V dropped 0 bases and J dropped 6; count of bases not matched to a gene: 5. This CDR3 has 14 residues. Per germline, CDR1 SGHDT and CDR2 YYEEEE. The CDR3 bases are TGTGCCAGCAGCTTGGTGCAGGGGGTGGCTGAAGCTTTCTTT. Translation: CASSLVQGVAEAFF.